These 27 T cell receptor beta chains came from one sample sequenced in a study of shared clonotypes between healthy human individuals. TCRdb's copy holds only in-frame clones and misses some; the assay was immunoSEQ multiplex PCR. This table has a few million clones, around 94% appearing once. Sequencing input: naive CD4+ T cells sorted from blood. Subset denoted: CD45RA+ positively selected. The source of these receptors is a young man in good health.

This rearrangement joins TRBV7-2 to TRBJ2-5; 7 nucleotides match TRBD1. The CDR3 contains 15 residues. V lost 1 base to trimming and J lost 5 bases; unmatched junction nucleotides: 7. Per germline, CDR1 SGHTA and CDR2 FQGNSA. As DNA, the CDR3 is TGTGCCAGCAGCTTAGGCCGGGGACAGTTGGAGACCCAGTACTTC. Translation: CASSLGRGQLETQYF.

The V gene is TRBV6-6, the J gene TRBJ1-1; D is uncertain. CDR1 MNHNY and CDR2 SVGAGI come from the germline V gene (reference sequence). The length of the CDR3 is 15 residues. V lost 2 bases to trimming and J lost 11 bases, with 21 bases between them. For the CDR3, the DNA is TGTGCCAGCAGTTACGGCGGAGGGAGTAAGAGTGTCGCTTTCTTT. Residues: CASSYGGGSKSVAFF.

This clone has a single count. The gene calls are TRBV19 and TRBJ2-3, with D perhaps matching TRBD2 (6 bases). CDR1 and CDR2 (germline): LNHDA, SQIVND (reference sequence). The CDR3 is 16 residues long. The germline V and J ends were trimmed by 2 bases and 0 bases, with 12 bases remaining between them. The CDR3 nucleotides read TGTGCCAGTAGTATACTTGGCGGGAAAAGCACAGATACGCAGTATTTT. This encodes CASSILGGKSTDTQYF.

The chain uses TRBV9 and TRBJ1-2; TRBD1 is a possible D gene (6 bases). Trimming cost V 0 bases and J 4 bases, with 13 bases left between them. There are 15 residues in the CDR3. CDR1 is SGDLS, CDR2 YYNGEE, per germline. For the CDR3, the DNA is TGTGCCAGCAGCGTAGAGACGGGGGGCAGCTATGGCTACACCTTC. Encoded protein: CASSVETGGSYGYTF.

The chain recombines TRBV11-2 with TRBJ2-1, with D unclear. The CDR3 covers 13 residues. Trimming removed 4 bases at V and 8 bases at J, with 12 bases between. The germline gives CDR1 SGHAT, CDR2 FQNNGV. This CDR3 reads CASSSGVLDEQFF. The DNA for the CDR3 is TGTGCCAGCAGCTCAGGAGTTTTAGATGAGCAGTTCTTC.

The chain employs TRBV30 and TRBJ2-7, with a tentative D call TRBD2 (5 bases). The CDR3 loop spans 13 amino acids. With 2 bases removed from V and 4 bases from J, the gap between germline ends came to 12 bases. Germline CDR1 GTSNPN, CDR2 SVGIG (reference sequence). CDR3: CAWSTGNPYEQYF. CDR3 DNA sequence: TGTGCCTGGAGTACCGGGAATCCTTACGAGCAGTACTTC.

The chain uses TRBV5-1 and TRBJ2-7; D may be TRBD1 (6 bases). Germline CDR1 SGHRS, CDR2 YFSETQ. The CDR3 is 14 residues long. Trimming left V 1 base short and J 5 bases short, with 13 bases between. CDR3 loop: CASSLQTGSNEQYF. CDR3 DNA sequence: TGCGCCAGCAGCTTGCAAACAGGGTCCAACGAGCAGTACTTC.

This chain joins TRBV28 and TRBJ1-1; a possible D gene is TRBD1 (5 bases). This CDR3 is 13 amino acids long. V lost 7 bases to trimming and J lost 2 bases, with 11 bases between them. CDR1 MDHEN and CDR2 SYDVKM come from the germline V gene. The CDR3 spells CASMGQPNTEAFF. CDR3 DNA sequence: TGTGCCAGCATGGGGCAGCCTAACACTGAAGCTTTCTTT.

For the CDR3, the DNA is TGTGCCAGCAGCCAAGTCAGAGGGCTAGCGGGAGGACGGGGCACCGGGGAGCTGTTTTTT. Residues: CASSQVRGLAGGRGTGELFF. This rearrangement joins TRBV14 to TRBJ2-2; 11 bases are shared with TRBD2. This CDR3 comprises 20 residues. Looked up from germline, CDR1 is SGHDN and CDR2 is FVKESK. The J segment lost 4 bases and the V segment lost 1 base, leaving 14 bases of the junction unmatched.

This clone was observed a handful of times. The V and J genes are TRBV5-1 and TRBJ1-6, with D possibly matching TRBD1 (5 bases). V shed 0 bases and J shed 8 bases, with 9 bases lying between them. Germline lookup yields CDR1 SGHRS and CDR2 YFSETQ. The CDR3 runs to 14 residues. The CDR3: CASSLGGIDSPLHF. Here the CDR3 DNA reads TGCGCCAGCAGCTTGGGGGGGATTGATTCACCCCTCCACTTT.

The chain recombines TRBV7-9 with TRBJ2-5, with D tentatively TRBD2 (7 bases). Matching the DNA end better, TRBJ2-7 makes the J call doubtful. CDR3 length: 15 residues. Germline assignment: CDR1 SEHNR and CDR2 FQNEAQ (reference sequence). This chain's CDR3 is CASSPRDRGATEQYF. The CDR3 nucleotides are TGTGCCAGCAGCCCCCGGGACCGGGGGGCCACCGAGCAGTACTTC.

This clone occurred a few times. The chain recombines TRBV2 with TRBJ1-6; D remains unclear. The CDR3 has 12 amino acids. The germline V and J ends were trimmed by 5 bases and 7 bases, with 6 bases remaining between them. CDR1 and CDR2 from the germline V gene are SNHLY and FYNNEI. The CDR3 DNA follows: TGTGCCAGCAGTTCCCTGAATTCACCCCTCCACTTT. Its protein product is CASSSLNSPLHF.

This chain joins TRBV9 and TRBJ1-6; 12 positions agree with TRBD1. In germline, CDR1 is SGDLS, CDR2 YYNGEE. J lost 3 bases, V lost 0 bases, and 7 bases had no gene match. CDR3 size: 19 residues. The chain's CDR3 is CASSVGIGTGGFYNSPLHF. DNA of the CDR3: TGTGCCAGCAGCGTAGGGATCGGGACAGGGGGCTTCTATAATTCACCCCTCCACTTT.

With regard to this clone: In the same sample, other DNA sequences code for this CDR3. The chain carries TRBV19 and TRBJ2-7, with D possibly being TRBD1 or TRBD2 (5 bases each). There are 14 residues in the CDR3. Germline CDR1 and CDR2: LNHDA and SQIVND (reference sequence). V lost 3 bases and J 3 bases, leaving 12 bases between the germline ends. The CDR3 DNA follows: TGTGCCAGTAGTATGGGACCTGCTAGCTACGAGCAGTACTTC. Amino acids: CASSMGPASYEQYF.

In DNA, the CDR3 is TGCACCAGCAGAAATACTAGTTTGCAAAGTCGGGCCAACGTCCTGACTTTC. Protein product: CTSRNTSLQSRANVLTF. The gene calls are TRBV1 and TRBJ2-6; the table calls TRBD2, which could not be checked here. TRBV1 is a pseudogene. The CDR3 contains 17 residues.

This rearrangement joins TRBV28 to TRBJ1-4; 9 bases align to TRBD1. This CDR3 is built from 17 residues. V dropped 7 bases and J dropped 8; count of bases not matched to a gene: 17. CDR1 is MDHEN, CDR2 SYDVKM, per germline. This chain's CDR3 is CASIFLGKDRGYEKLFF. CDR3 nucleotides: TGTGCCAGCATCTTTTTGGGAAAGGACAGGGGATACGAAAAACTGTTTTTT. Filled out from reference TRBV28 and TRBJ1-4, the complete variable domain reads DVKVTQSSRYLVKRTGEKVFLECVQDMDHENMFWYRQDPGLGLRLIYFSYDVKMKEKGDIPEGYSVSREKKERFSLILESASTNQTSMYLCASIFLGKDRGYEKLFFGSGTQLSVL.

This clone came up once. The CDR3 reads CASSYSSQGTSPLHF. Written as DNA, the CDR3 is TGTGCCAGCAGTTACTCGAGCCAGGGTACGTCACCCCTCCACTTT. The rearrangement joins TRBV6-6 to TRBJ1-6; perhaps TRBD1 as D (5 bases). CDR1 and CDR2 (germline): MNHNY, SVGAGI (reference sequence). This CDR3 has 15 amino acids. V was clipped by 0 bases and J by 10 bases, with 13 bases between them.

V gene TRBV10-3 combines with J gene TRBJ1-2; possibly TRBD1 for D (6 bases). Trimming removed 3 bases from V and 4 bases from J, with 12 bases in between. The germline V gene encodes CDR1 ENHRY and CDR2 SYGVKD. This CDR3 is built from 14 residues. As DNA, the CDR3 is TGTGCCATCAGTGATGAGACAGGCATCTATGGCTACACCTTC. Its translation is CAISDETGIYGYTF.

Worth noting for this clone: This sample also contains other DNA sequences that code for the same CDR3. V usage is TRBV28 and J usage is TRBJ1-5; no firm D call. Germline V CDR1 and CDR2: MDHEN, SYDVKM. Trimming cost V 6 bases and J 1 base, with 4 bases left between them. CDR3 length: 12 residues. In DNA, the CDR3 is TGTGCCAGCAGAGGGAGCAATCAGCCCCAGCATTTT. This encodes CASRGSNQPQHF.

The chain joins TRBV6-5 to TRBJ2-1; TRBD2 matches 8 bases. Per the germline V gene, CDR1 is MNHEY and CDR2 is SVGAGI. V gave up 4 bases and J gave up 6 bases; unmatched junction bases: 8. This CDR3 contains 15 residues. CDR3 nucleotides: TGTGCCAGCAGTTCTTTAGCGGGAAAACCCAATGAGCAGTTCTTC. Encoded protein: CASSSLAGKPNEQFF.

This chain uses TRBV27 with TRBJ2-1; 11 bases are a match to TRBD2. Germline V gene sequence: CDR1 MNHEY, CDR2 SMNVEV (reference sequence). CDR3 length equals 15 residues. The V gene end was trimmed by 5 bases and the J gene end by 8 bases; junction bases not matched to a gene: 8. The CDR3 coding sequence is TGTGCCAGCAGTACAACTAGCGGGGGCTATCATGAGCAGTTCTTC. Protein sequence: CASSTTSGGYHEQFF.

This clone has just one count. Additional DNA sequences in this sample encode the identical CDR3. J is TRBJ2-3 and V is TRBV5-1, with 8 bases identical to TRBD2. CDR3 length equals 15 residues. The ends lost 2 bases at V and 0 bases at J; junction bases unmatched: 2. CDR1 and CDR2 from the germline V gene are SGHRS and YFSETQ. CDR3 coding DNA: TGCGCCAGCAGCTTAGGCGGGGGGAGCACAGATACGCAGTATTTT. Its protein product is CASSLGGGSTDTQYF. The whole variable domain, remainder taken from reference TRBV5-1 and TRBJ2-3, is KAGVTQTPRYLIKTRGQQVTLSCSPISGHRSVSWYQQTPGQGLQFLFEYFSETQRNKGNFPGRFSGRQFSNSRSEMNVSTLELGDSALYLCASSLGGGSTDTQYFGPGTRLTVL.

J is TRBJ1-2 and V is TRBV5-4; 11 nucleotides match TRBD1. V lost 3 bases and J lost 2; bases outside the gene matches: 0. The germline CDR1 and CDR2 sequences are SGHNT and YYREEE (reference sequence). The CDR3 spans 14 residues. CDR3 sequence (DNA): TGTGCCAGCAGCTGGGACAGGGGGAACTATGGCTACACCTTC. It specifies CASSWDRGNYGYTF.

This chain connects TRBV28 to TRBJ2-7; 11 bases line up with TRBD1. The V and J ends lost 6 bases and 6 bases, in that order; junction bases with no gene match: 1. Germline V gene sequence: CDR1 MDHEN, CDR2 SYDVKM. The CDR3 sequence is 12 residues long. CDR3 DNA: TGTGCCAGCAGGGGACAGGGGGGCGAGCAGTACTTC. This encodes CASRGQGGEQYF.

The V gene is TRBV18, the J gene TRBJ2-1, with D perhaps matching TRBD2 (6 bases). The length of the CDR3 is 14 residues. Germline CDR1 is KGHSH and CDR2 is LQKENI. V shed 4 bases and J shed 6 bases, with 13 bases lying between them. This chain's CDR3 is CASSRLEYGNEQFF. The CDR3 DNA sequence: TGTGCCAGCTCACGACTAGAGTATGGCAATGAGCAGTTCTTC.

The gene calls are TRBV18 and TRBJ2-3, with 7 bases lining up with TRBD2. Germline V gene data show CDR1 as KGHSH and CDR2 as LQKENI. The CDR3 sequence is 17 residues long. The trim removed 4 bases at V and 0 bases at J, leaving 10 bases unmatched. CDR3 sequence reads: CASSLTEGLDSTDTQYF. For the CDR3, the DNA is TGTGCCAGCTCACTTACAGAAGGACTAGATAGCACAGATACGCAGTATTTT.

The rearrangement uses TRBV2 and TRBJ1-2, with 9 positions matching TRBD1. The ends lost 6 bases at V and 3 bases at J; junction bases unmatched: 17. The CDR3 length is 18 residues. The germline gives CDR1 SNHLY, CDR2 FYNNEI. CDR3 DNA sequence: TGTGCCAGCAGCGAGCCGGGACAGGGTTACCTTCGGGACTATGGCTACACCTTC. It is translated as CASSEPGQGYLRDYGYTF.